Here is one T cell receptor beta chain with its context. Its binding antigen is unknown. No quality values exist for individual bases; no much larger clone is one base distant. The library relied on RT-PCR. Sequencing took place on an Illumina HiSeq 2500. The raw public data were reprocessed by TCRdb itself: fastp quality trimming at Q25, MiXCR clonotype calling, in-frame beta chains only. Each record represents a unique CDR3 protein, reported with the most common genes and DNA among its rows. This sample comprises about 800,000 distinct CDR3 sequences, approximately 21% of them detected only once. The ten biggest clones cover roughly 10% of the sample. V was cut back by 0 bases and J by 10 bases, leaving a gap of 13 bases between them. Its CDR3 holds 14 amino acids, cysteine through phenylalanine. Kept here is only the CDR3 DNA, which spans 42 bases and is read in frame from base 1. Reading the germline V gene gives CDR1 LGHNA and CDR2 YSLEER.

This sample is drawn from a study of response to subunit inactivated influenza vaccine (dated by TCRdb to between 2017 and 2018). With regard to the full study: Deep quantitative profiling of the T cell receptor repertoire was used in the study to follow responses to a trivalent subunit inactivated influenza vaccine.

Results and caveats for the whole study, not just this receptor: The authors proposed that each seasonal influenza vaccination may bring in only a limited number of new T cells.

The sequences come from PBMCs from blood, collected 5 days after vaccination. The TCR comes from a man between 45 and 60 years old who received an inactivated influenza vaccine. Donor details come from another sample of the same person, matched by shared clones. The rearrangement joined TRBV4-3 to TRBJ2-1; the D segment could be TRBD2, given 5 matching bases. The CDR3 protein: CASSQEGAGGEQFF. In nucleotides, the sequence is TGCGCCAGCAGCCAAGAAGGCGCAGGAGGCGAGCAGTTCTTC.